The present T cell receptor beta chain was sequenced within a study of beta chain features in type 1 diabetes. J lost 2 bases, V lost 5 bases, and 2 bases had no gene match. This CDR3 region has 14 residues. The germline V gene has CDR1 MGHDK and CDR2 SYGVNS. This clone has only a few counts. Its antigen is not identified. Findings of the study overall: Moderate but significant shortening of TCRB CDR3s was recorded in all four CD4+ subsets from Type 1 diabetes patients.

Investigators reverse transcribed all isolated RNA, so they sequenced expressed TCRB transcripts. Method: immunoSEQ multiplex PCR; TCRdb's copy keeps in-frame clones and lacks some. The repertoire holds about 650,000 clones, over 10% seen once, with around 0.12% in the top ten. Sequencing was carried out using naive CD4+ T cells from blood. The clonotype originates from a man between 25 and 39 years old with type 1 diabetes. The chain carries TRBV25-1 and TRBJ2-3; TRBD2 agrees at 9 bases. This chain's CDR3 is CASSIAGATDTQYF. CDR3 in DNA: TGTGCCAGCAGTATAGCGGGGGCCACAGATACGCAGTATTTT.